This TCR beta chain was sequenced for a study of blood T cell repertoires in COVID-19 (TCRdb year 2020). Background on the whole study: Samples from collaborators originated in the United States, Italy and Spain and spanned both the acute and convalescent phases of COVID-19. The prospective study material was composed of cDNA or gDNA derived from T cells, B-cell-depleted T cells, or PBMCs. Deeply sampled blood TCRbeta repertoires from subjects exposed to, actively infected with, or recovered from COVID-19 were included in the dataset. The repertoires were made available in a free public database intended to serve as a resource for research on the immune response to SARS-CoV-2. The samples were drawn from the first 160 participants of the ongoing ImmuneRACE study and from over a thousand subjects provided by 6 global collaborators. A de-identified subject ID, COVID-19 status, age in years and sex were almost always included in the sample metadata. Where HLA class I and class II types were available, the types were taken from metadata supplied by the sample provider, not from assay-based typing. Summary of the overall study and its limitations: How much clinical and demographic metadata was included differed by source and by participant, and the metadata was provided uncurated.

The germline V gene (reference sequence) provides CDR1 LGHDT and CDR2 YNNKEL. V lost 7 bases and J lost 0 bases; the stretch between them is 17 bases long. The CDR3 runs 16 amino acids, cysteine and phenylalanine included. CDR3 DNA is the only sequence kept; it has 48 bases, read in frame from the first base. In the prospective study, participants were about 18 to 95 years old, resided in about two dozen geographic areas of the United States, and were enrolled through a virtual design. In the prospective study, participants were assigned to cohorts based on the clinical history participants reported in a screening survey and a study questionnaire. Recovered participants in ImmuneRACE Cohort 3 were defined as having two consecutive negative NP/OP PCR tests, clearance from a healthcare professional, or resolution of symptoms. Mobile phlebotomists in the prospective study collected whole blood, serum and a nasopharyngeal or oropharyngeal swab from every participant. Additional blood draws and questionnaires over an approximately 2-month period could optionally be provided by prospective study participants. Before DNA extraction, blood samples from the prospective study were shipped at room temperature or frozen.

The immunoSEQ Assay, a bias-controlled multiplex PCR, was used to amplify TCRbeta CDR3 regions from genomic DNA. The authors' pipeline ran thus. The number of nucleated cells in each sample was estimated by amplification of reference gene primers within the assay. Sequence reads were collapsed and filtered to measure the absolute abundance of every unique TCRbeta CDR3 rearrangement. For each sample, productive Simpson clonality was calculated by taking the square root of Simpson's diversity index across productive rearrangements. TCRdb holds this immuneACCESS table with in-frame rearrangements only. Some clones are missing; in checked studies, unresolved V genes explain under half, and the rest has no known cause. The D gene and trimming were derived from the DNA, and the V and J assignments and clone size from that table. This sample holds under 300,000 clones; approximately 84% were observed only once. The biggest ten clones account for approximately 16% of the sample.

With regard to this clone: No antigen is known for it. No base qualities exist here, and no much larger clone lies one base off it.

Sequencing was done on a sample of PBMCs or T cells enriched from blood (not recorded which). The chain is made from TRBV3-1 (or the pseudogene TRBV3-2) and TRBJ2-3; TRBD2 is a weak D gene call, 5 bases matching. This TCR was sampled from a middle-aged man who had recovered from COVID-19. The CDR3 reads CASMREWGSSTDTQYF. The nucleotide sequence reads TGTGCCAGCATGAGGGAGTGGGGTTCTAGCACAGATACGCAGTATTTT.